This TCR beta chain was documented in a study of brain T cells in children with intractable seizures. Some clones are missing from TCRdb's copy, which holds only in-frame ones; the method was immunoSEQ multiplex PCR. The sample lists tens of thousands of clones, about 93% occurring once. Only cases whose brain tissue showed the highest T cell transcript signatures were sequenced. Per the germline V gene, CDR1 is SNHLY and CDR2 is FYNNEI. Trimming shortened V by 6 bases and J by 3 bases, and 18 bases separated the two germline ends. The CDR3 runs 16 residues. The specimen was peripheral blood, collected at surgery. The V gene is TRBV2, the J gene TRBJ1-5; TRBD1 is a possible D gene (6 bases). The clonotype originates from a boy in the first two years of life with tuberous sclerosis and intractable seizures. CDR3 amino acids: CASRKQGRGDNQPQHF. CDR3 DNA sequence: TGTGCCAGCAGAAAACAGGGACGGGGAGACAATCAGCCCCAGCATTTT.